A single sample gave rise to the 19 T cell receptor beta chains below, sequenced in a study of low-dose radiotherapy and immunotherapy resistance in tumors. Alpha- and beta-chain coverage of first-strand cDNA came from TRAV- and TRBV-specific primers. The TCRs were subjected to amplification over about 19 PCR cycles employing a constant-region primer in conjunction with a V-primer adapter. TCRdb passed the reads through MiXCR, listing each CDR3 protein once. The data contain 45,000 or so distinct CDR3 sequences, around 25% of them singletons. Time point of the sample: after trial treatment. Treatment described: LDRT plus nivolumab, ipilimumab, low-dose cyclophosphamide and aspirin (RACIN trial). Sequenced here: PBMCs, sampled after low-dose radiotherapy plus immunotherapy. Source of these receptors: a male donor with prostate cancer.

This clonotype appeared many times. The J gene is TRBJ1-5, the V gene TRBV12-3 or TRBV12-4; weak D call: TRBD1 (5 bases). This CDR3 is 14 amino acids long. With 5 bases removed from V and 6 bases from J, the gap between germline ends came to 14 bases. As DNA, the CDR3 is TGTGCCAGCAGTCACACAGGCGATGCTCAGCCCCAGCATTTT. Protein: CASSHTGDAQPQHF.

This clonotype was found many times. This chain uses TRBV27 with TRBJ2-2, with D perhaps matching TRBD2 (6 bases). V lost 0 bases and J 3 bases, leaving 8 bases between the germline ends. CDR1 is MNHEY, CDR2 SMNVEV, per germline (reference sequence). The CDR3 sequence is 15 residues long. CDR3 bases: TGTGCCAGCAGTTTATCTAGCGGATACACCGGGGAGCTGTTTTTT. It yields the protein CASSLSSGYTGELFF.

This clonotype was observed many times. The chain employs TRBV15 and TRBJ2-3, with 9 bases aligning to TRBD2. CDR3 length equals 18 residues. Germline CDR1 reads LNHNV; CDR2 reads YYDKDF (reference sequence). V shed 5 bases and J 2 bases; nucleotides not matched to a gene: 14. This CDR3 reads CATSGARSSGAVTDTQYF. DNA of the CDR3: TGTGCCACCAGCGGAGCGCGGTCTAGCGGGGCCGTCACAGATACGCAGTATTTT.

This clonotype was counted many times. The V call is TRBV13, the J call TRBJ2-6; the D gene could be TRBD1 or TRBD2 (5 bases each). CDR3 length: 17 residues. Germline CDR1 reads PRHDT; CDR2 reads FYEKMQ (reference sequence). V lost 4 bases to trimming and J lost 0 bases, with 13 bases between them. The DNA of the CDR3 is TGTGCCAGCAGCTCCCGGGGCAGTAGCTCTGGGGCCAACGTCCTGACTTTC. Amino acids: CASSSRGSSSGANVLTF. Supplemented by reference TRBV13 and TRBJ2-6, the full variable domain reads AAGVIQSPRHLIKEKRETATLKCYPIPRHDTVYWYQQGPGQDPQFLISFYEKMQSDKGSIPDRFSAQQFSDYHSELNMSSLELGDSALYFCASSSRGSSSGANVLTFGAGSRLTVL.

This clonotype has a count of ten or more. The V and J genes are TRBV9 and TRBJ1-1, with 11 bases aligning to TRBD1. The CDR3 extends over 16 amino acids. Trimming cost V 0 bases and J 2 bases; bases outside gene matches: 3. Germline values: CDR1 SGDLS, CDR2 YYNGEE. The CDR3 loop is CASSVGGTGGNTEAFF. CDR3 nucleotide sequence: TGTGCCAGCAGCGTAGGAGGGACAGGGGGAAACACTGAAGCTTTCTTT.

This sequence joins TRBV19 and TRBJ1-1; a weak D match, TRBD1 (5 bases). The CDR3 has 15 amino acids. From germline, CDR1 is LNHDA and CDR2 SQIVND (reference sequence). V lost 1 base, J lost 3 bases, and 12 bases lay in between. CDR3 region: CASSIGSAGYTEAFF. Here the CDR3 DNA reads TGTGCCAGTAGTATAGGATCGGCAGGGTACACTGAAGCTTTCTTT.

This clonotype was found many times. This rearrangement joins TRBV10-3 to TRBJ1-5; 7 bases line up with TRBD1. CDR1 and CDR2 from the germline V gene are ENHRY and SYGVKD. CDR3 length: 14 residues. After removal of 0 bases from V and 5 bases from J, the junction contained 1 base not matched to a gene. CDR3: CAISESRGDQPQHF. The CDR3 DNA reads TGTGCCATCAGTGAGTCCAGGGGGGATCAGCCCCAGCATTTT.

This clonotype was detected only a few times. This chain joins TRBV7-9 and TRBJ2-2, with D maybe TRBD2 (5 bases). Germline V CDR1 and CDR2: SEHNR, FQNEAQ (reference sequence). The CDR3 consists of 15 residues. V shed 6 bases and J shed 1 base, with 12 bases lying between them. This CDR3 reads CASRPLARNTGELFF. In nucleotides, the CDR3 is TGTGCCAGCAGGCCCCTAGCTAGGAACACCGGGGAGCTGTTTTTT.

The genes are TRBV30 and TRBJ1-1; 7 bases align to TRBD1. Germline CDR1 and CDR2: GTSNPN and SVGIG (reference sequence). CDR3 size: 14 residues. Unmatched junction bases numbered 7, after V lost 2 bases and J lost 4 bases. The CDR3 DNA reads TGTGCCTGGAGTAAGGCCAGGGGGTTCACTGAAGCTTTCTTT. As protein: CAWSKARGFTEAFF. The whole variable domain, filled in from reference TRBV30 and TRBJ1-1, reads SQTIHQWPATLVQPVGSPLSLECTVEGTSNPNLYWYRQAAGRGLQLLFYSVGIGQISSEVPQNLSASRPQDRQFILSSKKLLLSDSGFYLCAWSKARGFTEAFFGQGTRLTVV.

This clonotype was seen many times. This sequence joins TRBV5-1 and TRBJ2-7; 7 bases are shared with TRBD2. With V trimmed by 4 bases and J by 5 bases, 12 bases remained unmatched. The germline CDR1 and CDR2 sequences are SGHRS and YFSETQ. This CDR3 contains 15 residues. The CDR3 nucleotides read TGCGCCAGCAGCGGTGTTAGGAGCGGGATTAACGAGCAGTACTTC. It yields the protein CASSGVRSGINEQYF.

This clonotype has a count of ten or more. The chain links TRBV29-1 to TRBJ2-7, with 11 bases lining up with TRBD1. With 6 bases clipped from V and 5 bases from J, the junction kept 3 bases outside the gene matches. The CDR3 length is 12 residues. Germline V CDR1 and CDR2: SQVTM, ANQGSEA. The CDR3 protein is CSVGQGANEQYF. CDR3 bases: TGCAGCGTAGGACAGGGGGCCAACGAGCAGTACTTC.

CDR3 in DNA: TGTGCCAGCATACAGGGGGCTGGCAATCAGCCCCAGCATTTT. Translating gives CASIQGAGNQPQHF. The chain is built from TRBV6-1 and TRBJ1-5; 9 positions match TRBD1. V trimming: 7 bases; J trimming: 2 bases; junction bases outside the gene matches: 3. The CDR3 totals 14 residues. In germline, CDR1 is MNHNS, CDR2 SASEGT.

The chain combines TRBV5-1 with TRBJ2-7; D unclear. The CDR3 is 16 amino acids. Trimming pared 2 bases from V and 0 bases from J, leaving 15 bases between. Germline CDR1 reads SGHRS; CDR2 reads YFSETQ. CDR3 loop: CASSFRTTPDSYEQYF. CDR3 in DNA: TGCGCCAGCAGCTTTCGCACCACTCCAGACTCCTACGAGCAGTACTTC.

This clonotype has at least ten counts. The V gene is TRBV20-1, the J gene TRBJ2-3; D is unclear. The CDR3 extends over 12 amino acids. V gave up 4 bases and J gave up 4 bases, with 9 bases separating them. Germline loops: CDR1 DFQATT, CDR2 SNEGSKA (reference sequence). CDR3 protein: CSAIAPPDTQYF. In nucleotides, the CDR3 is TGCAGTGCTATAGCCCCCCCAGATACGCAGTATTTT.

V gene TRBV18 combines with J gene TRBJ2-3; perhaps TRBD1 as D (5 bases). Looked up from germline, CDR1 is KGHSH and CDR2 is LQKENI. CDR3 size: 17 residues. V was trimmed by 3 bases and J by 3 bases, leaving 19 bases between them. Here the CDR3 reads CASSPSGADTSTDTQYF. CDR3 DNA sequence: TGTGCCAGCTCACCGTCCGGTGCGGACACCTCAACAGATACGCAGTATTTT.

This clonotype has at least ten counts. The chain carries TRBV5-6 and TRBJ1-5, with 8 positions matching TRBD1. Germline values: CDR1 SGHDT, CDR2 YYEEEE. This CDR3 is 15 amino acids long. V lost 5 bases and J lost 1; bases outside the gene matches: 5. Here the CDR3 reads CASSFRGLSNQPQHF. CDR3 DNA sequence: TGTGCCAGCAGTTTCAGGGGGCTGAGCAATCAGCCCCAGCATTTT.

This clonotype was recorded at least ten times. This sequence joins TRBV5-4 and TRBJ2-3; the match to TRBD1 covers 10 bases. With V trimmed by 4 bases and J by 3 bases, 2 bases remained unmatched. The germline gives CDR1 SGHNT, CDR2 YYREEE (reference sequence). The CDR3 sequence is 14 residues long. The chain's CDR3 is CASSTGQGTDTQYF. The CDR3 region has the DNA TGTGCCAGCAGCACGGGACAGGGGACAGATACGCAGTATTTT.

The chain carries TRBV6-1 and TRBJ2-3; 8 positions match TRBD1. The CDR3 loop spans 14 amino acids. Unmatched junction bases numbered 6, after V lost 8 bases and J lost 2 bases. Per the germline V gene, CDR1 is MNHNS and CDR2 is SASEGT. The CDR3 region is CASVQGVNTDTQYF. The CDR3 coding sequence is TGTGCCAGCGTACAGGGGGTGAACACAGATACGCAGTATTTT.

This chain connects TRBV29-1 to TRBJ2-3; 8 nucleotides agree with TRBD2. Germline loops: CDR1 SQVTM, CDR2 ANQGSEA. This CDR3 is built from 15 residues. After removal of 4 bases from V and 4 bases from J, the junction contained 10 bases not matched to a gene. The CDR3 DNA is TGCAGCGTTGGGAAGCGGGAGATCGGCGCAGATACGCAGTATTTT. It codes for CSVGKREIGADTQYF.